Each of the 5 T cell receptor beta chains below was sequenced from the same sample in a study of tumor-infiltrating lymphocytes in primary liver carcinoma. Total RNA (around 500 ng) served as template for TCR beta cDNA synthesis primed by a constant-region primer. Three-round nested multiplex PCR performed with slightly modified ARM-PCR produced the TCR beta libraries. Running 10 cycles apiece, the first two PCR rounds relied on TRBV1-TRBV30 forward primers together with a C-beta reverse primer. MiXCR, applied by TCRdb to the multiplex PCR reads, yields one record per CDR3 protein. The sample has about 130,000 distinct CDR3 sequences, 64% seen once. Total RNA and DNA came together from roughly 20-30 mg of bulk tissue without cell sorting. The sample consisted of liver tumor tissue from sampling region 3. The subset is: tumor region T3, left-lateral pole. Receptor source: a woman aged 55-75 years with primary liver carcinoma and hepatitis B virus infection.

The rearrangement uses TRBV18 and TRBJ2-3; D unresolved. Germline lookup yields CDR1 KGHSH and CDR2 LQKENI. Trimming shortened V by 6 bases and J by 6 bases, and 7 bases separated the two germline ends. The CDR3 has 11 amino acids. The chain's CDR3 is CASSNVDTQYF. CDR3 bases: TGTGCCAGCTCTAATGTGGATACGCAGTATTTT.

Notes on this clonotype: Since a much larger clone is just one base distant, this may be a read error. The chain combines TRBV5-6 with TRBJ1-2; TRBD1 matches at 7 bases. The CDR3 has 13 residues. The V gene's germline CDR1 is SGHDT and CDR2 YYEEEE. The CDR3 DNA sequence: TGTGCCAGCAGCCGGGACAGTAACTATGGCTTCACCTTC. This codes for CASSRDSNYGFTF.

V is TRBV5-1 and J is TRBJ1-1; 10 bases map to TRBD1. With 3 bases clipped from V and 8 bases from J, the junction kept 4 bases outside the gene matches. The CDR3 consists of 13 residues. Germline V gives CDR1 SGHRS, CDR2 YFSETQ. CDR3 protein: CASSYDRGPEAFF. As DNA, the CDR3 is TGCGCCAGCAGCTATGACAGGGGGCCCGAAGCTTTCTTT.

This clonotype showed up many times. The rearrangement uses TRBV29-1 and TRBJ2-5, with D tentatively TRBD1 (6 bases). The CDR3 is 12 residues long. V shed 4 bases and J shed 5 bases, with 11 bases lying between them. Germline V gene lookup returns CDR1 SQVTM and CDR2 ANQGSEA. The CDR3 sequence: CSVGIRGETQYF. The CDR3 DNA reads TGCAGCGTTGGAATCAGGGGCGAGACCCAGTACTTC.

The rearrangement joins TRBV21-1 to TRBJ1-5; the DNA was not used to check the table's D call, TRBD1. TRBV21-1 has pseudogene status. This CDR3 has 16 residues. As DNA, the CDR3 is TGTGCCAGCATCCACCGGACATGGTTTGGCAATCAGCCCCAGCATTTT. Translation gives CASIHRTWFGNQPQHF.